The rows below give T cell receptor beta chains drawn from one sample of a study of beta chain features in type 1 diabetes. Repertoires were generated with immunoSEQ multiplex PCR, while TCRdb's copy carries only in-frame clones and drops some. The sample has about 620,000 clones, around 16% seen once. The sequenced sample consisted of naive CD4+ T cells from blood. Receptors originate from a man younger than 30 in good health. The CDR3 runs from the conserved cysteine through the conserved F or W. Fields, in order: V gene, J gene, D gene, clone size, CDR3 DNA, CDR3 protein. The D gene is left open where the match is weak. Size tells how often a clone was seen (once, few, many) or the class of an expanded clone, and some rows leave it out.

TRBV6-5	TRBJ2-7	TRBD1	few	TGTGCCAGCAGTCCCCCCGGGACAGGGCCCCGAGAGCAGTACTTC	CASSPPGTGPREQYF
TRBV7-8	TRBJ2-4	.	.	TGTGCCAGCAGCTTAGCTGGTCCCCTAGCCAAAAACATTCAGTACTTC	CASSLAGPLAKNIQYF
TRBV6-5	TRBJ1-2	TRBD1	.	TGTGCCAGCAGTATCCGGACAGGGGGGAACTATGGCTACACCTTC	CASSIRTGGNYGYTF
TRBV9	TRBJ2-5	.	.	TGTGCCAGCAGCGTAGCTACGCAGATTCAAGAGACCCAGTACTTC	CASSVATQIQETQYF
TRBV18	TRBJ1-1	.	few	TGTGCCAGCTCACCATTAAACGGTATTGAGGAAGCTTTCTTT	CASSPLNGIEEAFF
TRBV13	TRBJ1-2	TRBD1	few	TGTGCCAACTCTCCCTCCTCCAGGGGGGAAGGATATGGCTACACCTTC	CANSPSSRGEGYGYTF
TRBV29-1	TRBJ2-7	.	few	TGCAGCGTTGCTAGCGCCTACGAGCAGTACTTC	CSVASAYEQYF
TRBV7-9	TRBJ1-2	.	.	TGTGCCAGCAGCCTGGACACGATCTATGGCTACACCTTC	CASSLDTIYGYTF
TRBV9	TRBJ2-2	.	few	TGTGCCAGCAGCGTAGGGCCGAGCAGGACCGGGGAGCTGTTTTTT	CASSVGPSRTGELFF
TRBV19	TRBJ2-1	.	few	TGTGCCAGTAGTAAGTTAAGTTACAATGAGCAGTTCTTC	CASSKLSYNEQFF
TRBV9	TRBJ2-7	TRBD1	once	TGTGCCAGCGGCTCCGGGACAGGGGCGAACGAGCAGTACTTC	CASGSGTGANEQYF
TRBV6-5	TRBJ1-2	.	.	TGTGCCAGCAGTTACCTTGGCGGTGGCTACACCTTC	CASSYLGGGYTF
TRBV4-2	TRBJ2-7	.	few	TGTGCCAGCAGCCAAGAACGACGGACCTACGAGCAGTACTTC	CASSQERRTYEQYF
TRBV18	TRBJ1-5	TRBD1	.	TGTGCCAGCTCAGACAGGGTTGAGCAGCCCCAGCATTTT	CASSDRVEQPQHF
TRBV11-3	TRBJ1-2	.	few	TGTGCCAGCAGCACTCGGGACGGCTATGGCTACACCTTC	CASSTRDGYGYTF
TRBV5-1	TRBJ2-7	.	.	TGCGCCAGCAGCTTGGAGCAAGGAGGGCAGTACTTC	CASSLEQGGQYF
TRBV27	TRBJ2-6	TRBD1	.	TGTGCCAGCAGGTCTAGGACAGGGGACTCTGTGGCCAACGTCCTGACTTTC	CASRSRTGDSVANVLTF
TRBV7-2	TRBJ2-7	.	.	TGTGCCAGCAGCCCCAGGGGCCGAGGACCCTACGAGCAGTACTTC	CASSPRGRGPYEQYF
TRBV18	TRBJ1-1	.	few	TGTGCCAGCTCACCTCGACAGGCTAACACTGAAGCTTTCTTT	CASSPRQANTEAFF
TRBV18	TRBJ1-5	.	.	TGTGCCAGCTCACCACAGGGTAATCAGCCCCAGCATTTT	CASSPQGNQPQHF
TRBV19	TRBJ2-7	TRBD1	few	TGTGCCAGTAGTATTAGACAGGGATTCTCCTACGAGCAGTACTTC	CASSIRQGFSYEQYF
TRBV29-1	TRBJ2-7	TRBD1	few	TGCAGCGCAAGGACAGGGAGACCGTACGAGCAGTACTTC	CSARTGRPYEQYF
TRBV7-2	TRBJ2-3	TRBD2	few	TGTGCCAGCAGCCCTTTTGGCGGGAGAGGGAGCACAGATACGCAGTATTTT	CASSPFGGRGSTDTQYF
TRBV13	TRBJ2-7	TRBD1	.	TGTGCCAGCAGCTCCCGGGACAGGATTTCTTACGAGCAGTACTTC	CASSSRDRISYEQYF
TRBV11-2	TRBJ2-7	.	.	TGTGCCAGCAGCTTAACCCTCACAGGGACGGAGTACTTC	CASSLTLTGTEYF
TRBV29-1	TRBJ2-7	TRBD2	.	TGCAGCGTTAACTTGGCGGGAGTCGGCTACGAGCAGTACTTC	CSVNLAGVGYEQYF
TRBV29-1	TRBJ1-6	.	few	TGCAGCGTTGACGTGGGAGGCACCTATAATTCACCCCTCCACTTT	CSVDVGGTYNSPLHF
TRBV4-1	TRBJ2-6	TRBD2	few	TGCGCCAGCAGCCGGGGGGGACTCCGCTCTGGGGCCAACGTCCTGACTTTC	CASSRGGLRSGANVLTF
TRBV9	TRBJ2-1	TRBD2	few	TGTGCCAGCAGTGGCCGGGCGGGAGGGCCGAATGAGCAGTTCTTC	CASSGRAGGPNEQFF
TRBV18	TRBJ1-1	.	.	TGTGCCAGCTCACCAGCAACAGTAACATCTGAAGCTTTCTTT	CASSPATVTSEAFF
TRBV5-1	TRBJ2-1	.	few	TGCGCCAGCCGATCTGTGGGGGATTCCTACAATGAGCAGTTCTTC	CASRSVGDSYNEQFF
TRBV5-1	TRBJ2-5	TRBD2	.	TGCGCCAGCAGCAAGAATAGCGGGGGGGCCGGAGAGACCCAGTACTTC	CASSKNSGGAGETQYF
TRBV5-1	TRBJ2-1	.	.	TGCGCCAGCAGCTTGGTGGGGCGCGCTTACAATGAGCAGTTCTTC	CASSLVGRAYNEQFF
TRBV7-9	TRBJ2-3	.	few	TGTGCCAGCAGCTTAGTAGATTGGACGCAGTATTTT	CASSLVDWTQYF
TRBV4-3	TRBJ2-1	.	.	TGCGCCAGCAGCCAAGGCCTAGCGAGTTACAATGAGCAGTTCTTC	CASSQGLASYNEQFF
TRBV28	TRBJ1-6	TRBD1	once	TGTGCCAGCAGTCCGAGGGGGCGAGTCCCGTATAATTCACCCCTCCACTTT	CASSPRGRVPYNSPLHF
TRBV4-2	TRBJ2-1	.	.	TGTGCCAGCAGCCAAGATCAGAGCCAGACTAGGAATGAGCAGTTCTTC	CASSQDQSQTRNEQFF
TRBV9	TRBJ2-3	.	once	TGTGCCAGCAGCGTCACAGGGGATACGCAGTATTTT	CASSVTGDTQYF
TRBV7-9	TRBJ1-2	.	.	TGTGCCAGCAGCCCTGGACAGCCCTATGGCTACACCTTC	CASSPGQPYGYTF
TRBV7-2	TRBJ1-2	.	few	TGTGCCAGCAGCACCACAGGGTATGGCTACACCTTC	CASSTTGYGYTF
TRBV7-2	TRBJ2-7	.	.	TGTGCCAGCAGCTTGGTGGGGCGAAGTGAATACGAGCAGTACTTC	CASSLVGRSEYEQYF
TRBV15	TRBJ2-4	TRBD1	few	TGTGCCACCAGCGGTGACAGGGGGGCTCCCAGAACGCAGTACTTC	CATSGDRGAPRTQYF
TRBV9	TRBJ2-1	.	.	TGTGCCAGCAGCGTAGCTGGGGGCAGGGTGCTCGATGAGCAGTTCTTC	CASSVAGGRVLDEQFF
TRBV5-4	TRBJ2-1	TRBD2	few	TGTGCCAGCAGAAGACTAGCGGGAGTTCGTCAGTCCTACAATGAGCAGTTCTTC	CASRRLAGVRQSYNEQFF
TRBV19	TRBJ2-7	.	.	TGTGCCAGTAGTTCCTCGGACGGTTGGAAGTACTTC	CASSSSDGWKYF
TRBV21-1	TRBJ2-5	.	.	TGTGCCAGCACAGGTAGCGGGAGGTCCTTCCAAGAGACCCAGTACTTC	CASTGSGRSFQETQYF
TRBV15	TRBJ1-2	.	few	TGTGCCACCAGCAGCTACTCGGGCGGCTACACCTTC	CATSSYSGGYTF
TRBV9	TRBJ2-1	.	.	TGTGCCAGCAGCGTTATGGGGTCCCTAGGCAATGAGCAGTTCTTC	CASSVMGSLGNEQFF
TRBV5-1	TRBJ1-1	.	few	TGCGCCAGCAGGAGGAACACGAACACTGAAGCTTTCTTT	CASRRNTNTEAFF
TRBV7-9	TRBJ2-1	.	.	TGTGCCAGCAGCTTAGAGGTACTTCACAATGAGCAGTTCTTC	CASSLEVLHNEQFF
TRBV25-1	TRBJ1-2	.	few	TGTGCCAGCAGTTTGACTAACTATGGCTACACCTTC	CASSLTNYGYTF
TRBV4-3	TRBJ2-1	TRBD1	.	TGCGCCAGCAGCCGAGCCGGGACAGGGGGGAATGAGCAGTTCTTC	CASSRAGTGGNEQFF
TRBV2	TRBJ2-3	TRBD1	few	TGTGCCAGCAGTGAAGACAGGGGGAGAGATACGCAGTATTTT	CASSEDRGRDTQYF